Listed here is a single TCR beta chain. The V gene's germline CDR1 is MNHEY and CDR2 SVGAGI. The CDR3 is 16 residues long. V was pared by 7 bases and J by 0 bases, with 13 bases between. Each cDNA molecule in the library carried unique molecular identifiers. TCRdb independently ran MiXCR on the RACE reads; one entry per CDR3 protein. The table shows some 57,000 distinct CDR3 sequences, with 7.5% to 10% occurring only once. The sample is drawn from a study of human T cells and chemical hapten exposure. Study in general: Patients received weekly diphenylcyclopropenone doses to the scalp throughout the roughly 23-week study. Among samples, TCR yields varied mainly because of small differences in pooled library volume.

Time point defined: patch test 2, 6 weeks after DPC sensitization. The treatment is: therapeutic diphenylcyclopropenone sensitization with weekly scalp DPC. This chain connects TRBV6-5 to TRBJ1-6; D is unresolved. This TCR came from a woman in her forties or fifties with alopecia areata. Some clones in this sample may be carry-over from other donors' samples. This specimen was whole blood, taken in connection with sensitization to the hapten diphenylcyclopropenone (DPC). The CDR3 DNA sequence: TGTGCCAGCACCTCTGAGAGGAGCTCCTATAATTCACCCCTCCACTTT. Protein: CASTSERSSYNSPLHF.